Below are 9 T cell receptor beta chains sequenced from a single sample in a study of human T cells and chemical hapten exposure. The time point denotes: patch test 2, 6 weeks after DPC sensitization. As for treatment: therapeutic diphenylcyclopropenone sensitization with weekly scalp DPC. TCRdb reanalysed the RACE reads using MiXCR and keeps one entry per CDR3 protein. The data show 35,000 to 45,000 distinct CDR3 sequences, approximately 9% seen once. Sample: whole blood, taken in connection with sensitization to the hapten diphenylcyclopropenone (DPC). The receptors come from a woman aged 40 to 50 with alopecia areata. Some clones in this sample may be carry-over from other donors' samples.

Many counts were recorded for this clonotype. The rearrangement uses TRBV20-1 and TRBJ2-7; 8 bases agree with TRBD1. The germline gives CDR1 DFQATT, CDR2 SNEGSKA (reference sequence). This CDR3 is 13 amino acids long. V lost 6 bases and J lost 2; bases outside the gene matches: 6. This CDR3 is CSAGQGPAYEQYF. In DNA form, the CDR3 reads TGCAGTGCCGGACAGGGACCCGCCTACGAGCAGTACTTC.

The sample holds many counts of this clonotype. The V gene is TRBV19, the J gene TRBJ2-7, with 12 bases that match TRBD1. After removal of 0 bases from V and 7 bases from J, the junction contained 10 bases not matched to a gene. Germline V gene sequence: CDR1 LNHDA, CDR2 SQIVND (reference sequence). The CDR3 spans 17 residues. DNA for the CDR3: TGTGCCAGTAGTATAGATGGATCGGGACAGGGGGCGCGGGAGCAGTACTTC. It encodes CASSIDGSGQGAREQYF. The full variable domain, rest sourced from reference TRBV19 and TRBJ2-7, is DGGITQSPKYLFRKEGQNVTLSCEQNLNHDAMYWYRQDPGQGLRLIYYSQIVNDFQKGDIAEGYSVSREKKESFPLTVTSAQKNPTAFYLCASSIDGSGQGAREQYFGPGTRLTVT.

The rearrangement joins TRBV6-5 to TRBJ2-7; maybe TRBD2 (6 bases). Germline lookup yields CDR1 MNHEY and CDR2 SVGAGI. Trimming took 0 bases from V and 0 from J, leaving 15 bases between them. The CDR3 covers 17 residues. The CDR3 bases are TGTGCCAGCAGTTACTCTTCGCCCGCGGGGTCCTCCTACGAGCAGTACTTC. Translated: CASSYSSPAGSSYEQYF.

In its sample, this clonotype was seen a few times. The chain couples TRBV6-5 to TRBJ2-6; D not resolved. CDR1 and CDR2 from the germline V gene are MNHEY and SVGAGI. The ends were cut back, 0 bases at V and 4 bases at J, with 10 bases in the middle. The CDR3 runs to 16 residues. The CDR3 is CASSYSSASGANVLTF. In DNA, the CDR3 is TGTGCCAGCAGTTACTCATCGGCATCCGGGGCCAACGTCCTGACTTTC.

V gene TRBV28 combines with J gene TRBJ1-2; D unclear. The CDR3 loop spans 11 amino acids. Germline loops: CDR1 MDHEN, CDR2 SYDVKM. V shed 6 bases and J shed 5 bases, with 7 bases lying between them. CDR3 amino acids: CASSWGYGYTF. The DNA for the CDR3 is TGTGCCAGCAGCTGGGGATATGGCTACACCTTC.

This clonotype was found many times. This sequence joins TRBV7-9 and TRBJ1-5; possible D gene TRBD1, 5 bases. The CDR3 covers 16 residues. V lost 5 bases to trimming and J lost 5 bases, with 19 bases between them. Germline-derived CDR1 and CDR2 are SEHNR and FQNEAQ (reference sequence). The CDR3 reads CASSPAGKGRDQPQHF. CDR3 nucleotide sequence: TGTGCCAGCAGCCCGGCGGGAAAGGGCAGGGATCAGCCCCAGCATTTT.

This clonotype was recorded many times. The chain joins TRBV10-2 to TRBJ2-1, with D perhaps matching TRBD2 (5 bases). This CDR3 is 12 amino acids long. With 8 bases removed from V and 2 bases from J, the gap between germline ends came to 7 bases. From germline, CDR1 is WSHSY and CDR2 SAAADI. DNA for the CDR3: TGCGCCAGCGGGGAGACCTACAATGAGCAGTTCTTC. This gives the protein CASGETYNEQFF.

This clonotype was counted at least ten times. V gene TRBV28 combines with J gene TRBJ1-1, with a tentative D call TRBD1 (5 bases). The V end lost 6 bases, the J end lost 8 bases, and 10 bases lay between the germline ends. The V gene's germline CDR1 is MDHEN and CDR2 SYDVKM. This CDR3 is 11 amino acids long. The CDR3 nucleotides are TGTGCCAGCAGAGATTACAGGGAAGCTTTCTTT. This sequence encodes CASRDYREAFF. Based on the CDR3 plus reference TRBV28 and TRBJ1-1, the full variable domain is DVKVTQSSRYLVKRTGEKVFLECVQDMDHENMFWYRQDPGLGLRLIYFSYDVKMKEKGDIPEGYSVSREKKERFSLILESASTNQTSMYLCASRDYREAFFGQGTRLTVV.

The table lists this clonotype with many counts. CDR3 nucleotide sequence: TGTGCCAGCAGCTTAACGCAGAACACTGAAGCTTTCTTT. As protein: CASSLTQNTEAFF. The gene calls are TRBV11-1 and TRBJ1-1; D is unresolved. Trimming left V 2 bases short and J 1 base short, with 5 bases between. The CDR3 has 13 residues. Germline V lookup: CDR1 SGHAT, CDR2 FQDESV (reference sequence).